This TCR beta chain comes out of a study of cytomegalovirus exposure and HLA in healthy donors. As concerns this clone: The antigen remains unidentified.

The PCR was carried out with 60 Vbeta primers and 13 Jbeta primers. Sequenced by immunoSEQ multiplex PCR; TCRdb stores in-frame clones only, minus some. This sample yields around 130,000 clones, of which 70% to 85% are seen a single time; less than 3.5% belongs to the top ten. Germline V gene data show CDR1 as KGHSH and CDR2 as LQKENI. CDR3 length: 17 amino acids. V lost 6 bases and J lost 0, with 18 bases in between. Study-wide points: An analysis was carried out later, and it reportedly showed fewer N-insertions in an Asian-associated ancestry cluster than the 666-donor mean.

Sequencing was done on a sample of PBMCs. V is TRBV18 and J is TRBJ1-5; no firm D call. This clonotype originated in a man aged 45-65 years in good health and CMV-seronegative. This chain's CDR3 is CASSTARGEYSNQPQHF. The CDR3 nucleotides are TGTGCCAGCTCCACGGCCCGCGGGGAATATAGCAATCAGCCCCAGCATTTT.